These 29 T cell receptor beta chains originate from one sample sequenced in a study of shared clonotypes between healthy human individuals. Assay: immunoSEQ multiplex PCR; the TCRdb copy retains only in-frame clones and omits some. The sample contains around 700,000 clones, about two thirds of which appear only once. The source material was memory CD4+ T cells sorted from blood. Subset given: CD45RA-negative fraction. The receptors come from a woman in her twenties or thirties in good health.

The rearrangement uses TRBV5-1 and TRBJ2-1, with D tentatively TRBD2 (5 bases). Deletions cut 4 bases from V and 0 bases from J, with 14 bases between. Looked up from germline, CDR1 is SGHRS and CDR2 is YFSETQ. This CDR3 has 16 residues. This CDR3 is CASSPLASSSYNEQFF. The CDR3 nucleotides are TGCGCCAGCAGCCCCTTAGCGTCTAGCTCCTACAATGAGCAGTTCTTC.

The V call is TRBV18, the J call TRBJ2-7; 13 positions agree with TRBD2. Germline CDR1 and CDR2: KGHSH and LQKENI. V was clipped by 4 bases and J by 4 bases; unmatched bases: 10. This CDR3 spans 17 amino acids. CDR3 amino acids: CASSLSFGTSGTYEQYF. CDR3 coding DNA: TGTGCCAGCTCACTTTCCTTCGGGACTAGCGGGACATACGAGCAGTACTTC.

V gene TRBV18 combines with J gene TRBJ2-7, with no clear D. Trimming shortened V by 5 bases and J by 4 bases, and 21 bases separated the two germline ends. The CDR3 extends over 16 amino acids. Germline CDR1 reads KGHSH; CDR2 reads LQKENI. CDR3 amino acids: CASSDLRDRLPYEQYF. The CDR3, as DNA: TGTGCCAGCTCAGACCTTAGAGACCGGCTACCTTACGAGCAGTACTTC. Full variable domain (remainder filled in from reference TRBV18 and TRBJ2-7): NAGVMQNPRHLVRRRGQEARLRCSPMKGHSHVYWYRQLPEEGLKFMVYLQKENIIDESGMPKERFSAEFPKEGPSILRIQQVVRGDSAAYFCASSDLRDRLPYEQYFGPGTRLTVT.

This chain connects TRBV28 to TRBJ2-7, with 13 bases matching TRBD2. Germline CDR1 is MDHEN and CDR2 is SYDVKM. This CDR3 comprises 15 residues. Trimming cost V 6 bases and J 6 bases; bases outside gene matches: 8. The CDR3 DNA sequence: TGTGCCAGCAGCTCCCCGGGACTAGCGGGAAGCGAGCAGTACTTC. Translating it yields CASSSPGLAGSEQYF.

A remark on this clone: Distinct nucleotide sequences in the sample also encode this CDR3. CDR3 loop: CASSQATSGGYEQYF. CDR3 in DNA: TGTGCCAGCAGCCAAGCCACTAGCGGTGGCTACGAGCAGTACTTC. The rearrangement joins TRBV4-2 to TRBJ2-7, with 8 bases lining up with TRBD2. The V and J ends lost 1 base and 3 bases, in that order; junction bases with no gene match: 5. Germline-derived CDR1 and CDR2 are LGHNA and YNFKEQ. The CDR3 runs 15 residues.

J is TRBJ1-2 and V is TRBV28, with D unresolved. Germline CDR1 is MDHEN and CDR2 is SYDVKM. Trimming removed 4 bases at V and 4 bases at J, with 10 bases between. The CDR3 length is 13 residues. CDR3 sequence (DNA): TGTGCCAGCAGTTCCACTACGAGCTATGGCTACACCTTC. Protein sequence: CASSSTTSYGYTF.

The V gene is TRBV5-1, the J gene TRBJ2-3; the D is unclear. Germline loops: CDR1 SGHRS, CDR2 YFSETQ. The CDR3 has 13 residues. Trimming took 2 bases from V and 0 from J, leaving 4 bases between them. DNA for the CDR3: TGCGCCAGCAGCTTACCGAGCACAGATACGCAGTATTTT. Translation: CASSLPSTDTQYF. Full variable domain (remainder filled in from reference TRBV5-1 and TRBJ2-3): KAGVTQTPRYLIKTRGQQVTLSCSPISGHRSVSWYQQTPGQGLQFLFEYFSETQRNKGNFPGRFSGRQFSNSRSEMNVSTLELGDSALYLCASSLPSTDTQYFGPGTRLTVL.

The chain has TRBV23-1 and TRBJ2-7, with TRBD1 identical over 8 bases. TRBV23-1 is labeled an ORF, and its function is uncertain. The CDR3 covers 13 residues. CDR3 region: CANVVTGVYEQYF. The CDR3 DNA sequence: TGCGCTAATGTGGTGACAGGGGTCTACGAGCAGTACTTC.

The chain joins TRBV27 to TRBJ2-5; D call uncertain. CDR3 length: 13 residues. Germline V lookup: CDR1 MNHEY, CDR2 SMNVEV (reference sequence). The V end was cut by 8 bases, the J end by 4 bases, with 14 bases between. CDR3 residues: CASSMTDGETQYF. CDR3 nucleotides: TGTGCCAGCTCCATGACCGATGGAGAGACCCAGTACTTC.

This sequence joins TRBV5-6 and TRBJ1-5; TRBD1 is a possible D gene (6 bases). The CDR3 is made up of 14 amino acids. The germline V and J ends were trimmed by 1 base and 5 bases, with 10 bases remaining between them. Per the germline V gene, CDR1 is SGHDT and CDR2 is YYEEEE. The CDR3 is CASSLRGTYQPQHF. DNA for the CDR3: TGTGCCAGCAGCTTGAGAGGGACATATCAGCCCCAGCATTTT.

J is TRBJ2-6 and V is TRBV7-9; D is tentatively TRBD1 or TRBD2 (5 bases each). Germline V gene sequence: CDR1 SEHNR, CDR2 FQNEAQ (reference sequence). With 2 bases removed from V and 4 bases from J, the gap between germline ends came to 15 bases. CDR3 length equals 17 residues. The CDR3 loop reads CASSLKVSGTGANVLTF. DNA for the CDR3: TGTGCCAGCAGCTTAAAAGTCTCCGGGACCGGGGCCAACGTCCTGACTTTC.

This CDR3 is CASSRTASGANVLTF. CDR3 coding DNA: TGTGCCAGCAGTAGGACAGCCTCTGGGGCCAACGTCCTGACTTTC. The V gene is TRBV6-5, the J gene TRBJ2-6, with a weak D call TRBD1 (6 bases). In germline, CDR1 is MNHEY, CDR2 SVGAGI. This CDR3 has 15 residues. Trimming took off 5 bases at V and 0 bases at J, with 8 bases between the two ends.

With regard to this clone: One base away lies a much larger clone, so this may be a sequencing read error. The sample has other DNA sequences that encode this CDR3 too. The chain employs TRBV6-1 and TRBJ1-1; D not resolved. CDR1 MNHNS and CDR2 SASEGT come from the germline V gene. Between the trimmed V and J ends, which lost 1 base and 5 bases, there was a span of 2 bases. The CDR3 consists of 11 residues. CDR3 DNA sequence: TGTGCCAGCAGTGAAGATACTGAAGCTTTCTTT. It codes for CASSEDTEAFF.

V gene TRBV28 combines with J gene TRBJ2-1, with 9 bases that match TRBD2. CDR1 and CDR2 (germline): MDHEN, SYDVKM. Trimming at V came to 0 bases and at J to 3 bases, leaving 3 bases not matched to a gene. The CDR3 consists of 16 residues. The chain's CDR3 is CASSLWGTSSYNEQFF. CDR3 DNA: TGTGCCAGCAGTTTATGGGGGACTAGCAGCTACAATGAGCAGTTCTTC.

The chain joins TRBV11-2 to TRBJ2-7; 8 bases fit TRBD1. The CDR3 loop spans 14 amino acids. The V and J ends lost 4 bases and 4 bases, in that order; junction bases with no gene match: 6. The V gene's germline CDR1 is SGHAT and CDR2 FQNNGV. This CDR3 is CASSSRQGTYEQYF. In DNA form, the CDR3 reads TGTGCCAGCAGCTCTCGACAGGGGACGTACGAGCAGTACTTC.

The chain has TRBV7-3 and TRBJ2-3, with 7 bases aligning to TRBD2. CDR3 length: 15 amino acids. V trimming: 3 bases; J trimming: 2 bases; junction bases outside the gene matches: 5. The V gene's germline CDR1 is SGHTA and CDR2 FQGTGA. In nucleotides, the CDR3 is TGTGCCAGCAGCTTGGGGGGAGGGATCACAGATACGCAGTATTTT. Its translation: CASSLGGGITDTQYF. Variable domain in full (rest from reference TRBV7-3 and TRBJ2-3): GAGVSQTPSNKVTEKGKYVELRCDPISGHTALYWYRQSLGQGPEFLIYFQGTGAADDSGLPNDRFFAVRPEGSVSTLKIQRTERGDSAVYLCASSLGGGITDTQYFGPGTRLTVL.

The chain recombines TRBV7-8 with TRBJ2-5; the match to TRBD2 covers 9 bases. This CDR3 is built from 16 residues. Unmatched junction bases numbered 10, after V lost 5 bases and J lost 3 bases. Looked up from germline, CDR1 is SGHVS and CDR2 is FQNEAQ. DNA of the CDR3: TGTGCCAGCAGCCCGAGCGGGAGGCTTGGGGAAGAGACCCAGTACTTC. Translation gives CASSPSGRLGEETQYF. Complete variable domain (other parts from reference TRBV7-8 and TRBJ2-5): GAGVSQSPRYKVAKRGQDVALRCDPISGHVSLFWYQQALGQGPEFLTYFQNEAQLDKSGLPSDRFFAERPEGSVSTLKIQRTQQEDSAVYLCASSPSGRLGEETQYFGPGTRLLVL.

The V call is TRBV11-1, the J call TRBJ2-1; TRBD2 agrees at 9 bases. The CDR3 sequence is 14 residues long. Germline trimming cut 5 bases from V and 7 bases from J; bases unmatched to any gene: 6. The V gene's germline CDR1 is SGHAT and CDR2 FQDESV (reference sequence). The CDR3 sequence: CASSHPGLANEQFF. The CDR3 bases are TGTGCCAGCAGCCACCCGGGACTAGCAAATGAGCAGTTCTTC.

The chain employs TRBV18 and TRBJ1-5; no firm D call. This CDR3 has 14 amino acids. With 6 bases removed from V and 3 bases from J, the gap between germline ends came to 12 bases. The germline CDR1 and CDR2 sequences are KGHSH and LQKENI. In nucleotides, the CDR3 is TGTGCCAGCTCGCCAGGACGGTCCAATCAGCCCCAGCATTTT. Translating it yields CASSPGRSNQPQHF.

V and J are TRBV2 and TRBJ2-5, with 7 bases fitting TRBD1. The J segment lost 5 bases and the V segment lost 6 bases, leaving 9 bases of the junction unmatched. CDR3 size: 14 residues. CDR1 is SNHLY, CDR2 FYNNEI, per germline. CDR3 coding DNA: TGTGCCAGCAGGACAAGGGGGCGGGTGGAGACCCAGTACTTC. Protein sequence: CASRTRGRVETQYF.

The rearrangement uses TRBV2 and TRBJ2-1, with 12 nucleotides matching TRBD2. The CDR3 has 14 residues. Germline lookup yields CDR1 SNHLY and CDR2 FYNNEI. Trimming took 8 bases from V and 10 from J; bases not matched to a gene: 9. CDR3 in amino acids: CASVAETSGSEQFF. The CDR3 DNA reads as TGTGCCAGCGTTGCGGAGACTAGCGGGAGCGAGCAGTTCTTC.

This clone was recorded once. The chain uses TRBV7-2 and TRBJ2-3; D remains unclear. V was trimmed by 1 base and J by 2 bases, leaving 4 bases between them. The CDR3 consists of 13 residues. Per the germline V gene, CDR1 is SGHTA and CDR2 is FQGNSA. The CDR3 protein is CASSLDTTDTQYF. The CDR3 DNA reads TGTGCCAGCAGCTTAGACACCACAGATACGCAGTATTTT.

The J gene is TRBJ2-7, the V gene TRBV7-9; 10 bases line up with TRBD2. Germline V lookup: CDR1 SEHNR, CDR2 FQNEAQ (reference sequence). V trimming: 5 bases; J trimming: 5 bases; junction bases outside the gene matches: 9. The CDR3 covers 15 residues. The CDR3 sequence is CASSDIAGGFDEQYF. In DNA form, the CDR3 reads TGTGCCAGCAGCGATATAGCGGGAGGATTCGACGAGCAGTACTTC.

The V and J genes are TRBV6-5 and TRBJ2-5, with 7 bases aligning to TRBD1. The CDR3 extends over 14 amino acids. The trim removed 0 bases at V and 4 bases at J, leaving 2 bases unmatched. Germline V gene sequence: CDR1 MNHEY, CDR2 SVGAGI. This chain's CDR3 is CASSYSTGRETQYF. CDR3 coding DNA: TGTGCCAGCAGTTACTCGACAGGGAGAGAGACCCAGTACTTC.

The CDR3 loop reads CASRGGGPNTGELFF. CDR3 nucleotides: TGTGCCAGCAGGGGTGGGGGCCCGAACACCGGGGAGCTGTTTTTT. The chain combines TRBV5-4 with TRBJ2-2; maybe TRBD1 (6 bases). Germline-derived CDR1 and CDR2 are SGHNT and YYREEE (reference sequence). CDR3 length: 15 amino acids. Trimming pared 5 bases from V and 0 bases from J, leaving 11 bases between.

This clone was counted a single time. V and J are TRBV7-8 and TRBJ1-1, with 9 bases lining up with TRBD1. Germline V gives CDR1 SGHVS, CDR2 FQNEAQ. This CDR3 has 13 amino acids. The V segment lost 6 bases and the J segment 3 bases; nucleotides outside the gene matches: 2. Here the CDR3 reads CASRNRGHTEAFF. The CDR3, as DNA: TGTGCCAGCAGAAACAGGGGGCACACTGAAGCTTTCTTT.

The V gene is TRBV19, the J gene TRBJ2-1, with D maybe TRBD2 (6 bases). CDR3 length: 14 residues. V was pared by 2 bases and J by 4 bases, with 9 bases between. The V gene's germline CDR1 is LNHDA and CDR2 SQIVND (reference sequence). CDR3 nucleotide sequence: TGTGCCAGTAGTATATTAGCGGATTACAATGAGCAGTTCTTC. Translated: CASSILADYNEQFF.

Comment on this clone: The same CDR3 can be traced to other DNA sequences in this sample. This sequence joins TRBV7-2 and TRBJ2-1; D gene ambiguous. The germline gives CDR1 SGHTA, CDR2 FQGNSA. CDR3 size: 15 residues. V gave up 2 bases and J gave up 2 bases, with 10 bases separating them. CDR3 region: CASSLLSLTYNEQFF. The CDR3 region has the DNA TGTGCCAGCAGCTTATTATCGCTGACCTACAATGAGCAGTTCTTC. The variable domain in full, with the rest retrieved from reference TRBV7-2 and TRBJ2-1, is GAGVSQSPSNKVTEKGKDVELRCDPISGHTALYWYRQSLGQGLEFLIYFQGNSAPDKSGLPSDRFSAERTGGSVSTLTIQRTQQEDSAVYLCASSLLSLTYNEQFFGPGTRLTVL.

This clone has just a few counts. V gene TRBV2 combines with J gene TRBJ1-1; 7 bases match TRBD1. The CDR3 has 15 amino acids. In germline, CDR1 is SNHLY, CDR2 FYNNEI. V lost 8 bases to trimming and J lost 1 base; unmatched junction nucleotides: 10. As DNA, the CDR3 is TGTGCCAGCCAGAGGGAGGGACAGACGAACACTGAAGCTTTCTTT. This codes for CASQREGQTNTEAFF.